The rows below give T cell receptor beta chains drawn from one sample of a study of glioma-infiltrating T cells. TCRdb re-analysed the multiplex PCR reads in MiXCR, keeping a single row per CDR3 protein. The sample holds approximately 17,000 distinct CDR3 sequences, 55% to 70% seen once. Source material: glioma tissue, nonneoplastic brain tissue, or PBMCs (not recorded which). The receptors originated from a human donor with low-grade glioma or glioblastoma, undergoing nonglioma brain surgery, or in good health (not recorded which). Each CDR3 is given with its conserved first and last residue. Each record gives: CDR3 DNA, CDR3 protein, V gene, clone size, D gene, J gene. D genes are given only for firm matches. The size entry is marked missing in some rows and otherwise reads once, few, many or a size class.

CDR3nt: TGTGCCAGCAGTTCAGGCTCCCACGAGCAGTACTTC
CDR3aa: CASSSGSHEQYF
v_gene: TRBV6-1
abundance: medium-sized
d_gene: .
j_gene: TRBJ2-7

CDR3nt: TGTGCCAGCAGCTCGGACGGCCGGTTGGAGCAGTACTTC
CDR3aa: CASSSDGRLEQYF
v_gene: TRBV7-2
abundance: .
d_gene: .
j_gene: TRBJ2-7

CDR3nt: TGTGCCAGCAGCCTTAGCGGGGGCCAAGAGACCCAGTACTTC
CDR3aa: CASSLSGGQETQYF
v_gene: TRBV7-2
abundance: .
d_gene: TRBD2
j_gene: TRBJ2-5

CDR3nt: TGTGCCAGCAGCCCCCACAAAGGGGGGAACACTGAAGCTTTCTTT
CDR3aa: CASSPHKGGNTEAFF
v_gene: TRBV3-1
abundance: many
d_gene: .
j_gene: TRBJ1-1

CDR3nt: TGCAGTGCTAGCGCTAGCGGGATCGGGTCCTACGAGCAGTACTTC
CDR3aa: CSASASGIGSYEQYF
v_gene: TRBV20-1
abundance: .
d_gene: TRBD2
j_gene: TRBJ2-7

CDR3nt: TGCGCCAGCAGCCAAAAGACAGGGGGAAGCACGGAAGCTTTCTTT
CDR3aa: CASSQKTGGSTEAFF
v_gene: TRBV4-1
abundance: many
d_gene: TRBD1
j_gene: TRBJ1-1

CDR3nt: TGTGCCAGCAGTGTACTAGCGGGAGCGTCAGAGCAGTACTTC
CDR3aa: CASSVLAGASEQYF
v_gene: TRBV6-1
abundance: few
d_gene: TRBD2
j_gene: TRBJ2-7

CDR3nt: TGTGCCAGCAGCCCGTGGGGAGGACCTGGAAACACCATATATTTT
CDR3aa: CASSPWGGPGNTIYF
v_gene: TRBV7-2
abundance: many
d_gene: .
j_gene: TRBJ1-3

CDR3nt: TGCAGTGCCCTCTCGCCAGGGGGCTATGGCTACACCTTC
CDR3aa: CSALSPGGYGYTF
v_gene: TRBV20-1
abundance: once
d_gene: TRBD1
j_gene: TRBJ1-2

CDR3nt: TGTGCCAGCAGGAGGACTAGCGAGCAGTTCTTC
CDR3aa: CASRRTSEQFF
v_gene: TRBV27
abundance: few
d_gene: TRBD2
j_gene: TRBJ2-1

CDR3nt: TGTGCCAGCAGTTCCAATTGGTTCAGCAATCAGCCCCAGCATTTT
CDR3aa: CASSSNWFSNQPQHF
v_gene: TRBV6-2/TRBV6-3
abundance: many
d_gene: .
j_gene: TRBJ1-5

CDR3nt: TGCGCCAGCAGCCTCACCGGGACTAGCGGTTCCCATGAGCAGTTCTTC
CDR3aa: CASSLTGTSGSHEQFF
v_gene: TRBV10-1
abundance: many
d_gene: TRBD2
j_gene: TRBJ2-1

CDR3nt: TGTGCCAGCAGCTGGGACAGATCCGAGCAGTACTTC
CDR3aa: CASSWDRSEQYF
v_gene: TRBV5-6
abundance: few
d_gene: TRBD1
j_gene: TRBJ2-7

CDR3nt: TGCAGTGCTAGAGATTCGACAGGTCATGGCTACACCTTC
CDR3aa: CSARDSTGHGYTF
v_gene: TRBV20-1
abundance: .
d_gene: .
j_gene: TRBJ1-2

CDR3nt: TGTGCCAGCAGCGAACTAGCGGGAGGGTCCTACGAGCAGTACTTC
CDR3aa: CASSELAGGSYEQYF
v_gene: TRBV4-2
abundance: .
d_gene: TRBD2
j_gene: TRBJ2-7

CDR3nt: TGCAGCGTTGGAGACAGTTCCTATGGCTACACCTTC
CDR3aa: CSVGDSSYGYTF
v_gene: TRBV29-1
abundance: .
d_gene: .
j_gene: TRBJ1-2

CDR3nt: TGCAGTGCTAGACGGGACAGCTCTGGAAACACCATATATTTT
CDR3aa: CSARRDSSGNTIYF
v_gene: TRBV20-1
abundance: .
d_gene: TRBD1
j_gene: TRBJ1-3

CDR3nt: TGCGCCAGCAGCTTGGAGCTACAGGGCTACGAGCAGTACTTC
CDR3aa: CASSLELQGYEQYF
v_gene: TRBV5-1
abundance: many
d_gene: .
j_gene: TRBJ2-7

CDR3nt: TGTGCCAGCACTACACTAACGGGGGGCTATGAAAAAATGTCTTTT
CDR3aa: CASTTLTGGYEKMSF
v_gene: TRBV28
abundance: .
d_gene: .
j_gene: TRBJ1-4

CDR3nt: TGCGCCAGCAGCTTGGGACAGACGGAGACCCAGTACTTC
CDR3aa: CASSLGQTETQYF
v_gene: TRBV5-1
abundance: .
d_gene: .
j_gene: TRBJ2-5

CDR3nt: TGTGCCAGCAGCCGACGGGCAGTACCTCAAGAGACCCAGTACTTC
CDR3aa: CASSRRAVPQETQYF
v_gene: TRBV7-2
abundance: .
d_gene: .
j_gene: TRBJ2-5

CDR3nt: TGTGCCAGCAGCCCCCTTGGAGGGCAGGCTAACTATGGCTACACCTTC
CDR3aa: CASSPLGGQANYGYTF
v_gene: TRBV7-2
abundance: many
d_gene: .
j_gene: TRBJ1-2

CDR3nt: TGTGCCAGCAGTTCCGACAGAGGGGAGCAGTTCTTC
CDR3aa: CASSSDRGEQFF
v_gene: TRBV6-1
abundance: few
d_gene: .
j_gene: TRBJ2-1

CDR3nt: TGCAGTGCTAGCTACCCATCCAGGGACCTAGGAAGCTATGGCTACACCTTC
CDR3aa: CSASYPSRDLGSYGYTF
v_gene: TRBV20-1
abundance: few
d_gene: .
j_gene: TRBJ1-2

CDR3nt: TGTGCCAGCAGCTTCTACTACGAGCAGTACTTC
CDR3aa: CASSFYYEQYF
v_gene: TRBV7-2
abundance: .
d_gene: .
j_gene: TRBJ2-7

CDR3nt: TGTGCCAGCAAGGGGGGCACTAATGAAAAACTGTTTTTT
CDR3aa: CASKGGTNEKLFF
v_gene: TRBV2
abundance: .
d_gene: .
j_gene: TRBJ1-4

CDR3nt: TGTGCCAGCAGTACCCGAGTAGCCGCTGAGCAGTTCTTC
CDR3aa: CASSTRVAAEQFF
v_gene: TRBV6-6
abundance: .
d_gene: .
j_gene: TRBJ2-1